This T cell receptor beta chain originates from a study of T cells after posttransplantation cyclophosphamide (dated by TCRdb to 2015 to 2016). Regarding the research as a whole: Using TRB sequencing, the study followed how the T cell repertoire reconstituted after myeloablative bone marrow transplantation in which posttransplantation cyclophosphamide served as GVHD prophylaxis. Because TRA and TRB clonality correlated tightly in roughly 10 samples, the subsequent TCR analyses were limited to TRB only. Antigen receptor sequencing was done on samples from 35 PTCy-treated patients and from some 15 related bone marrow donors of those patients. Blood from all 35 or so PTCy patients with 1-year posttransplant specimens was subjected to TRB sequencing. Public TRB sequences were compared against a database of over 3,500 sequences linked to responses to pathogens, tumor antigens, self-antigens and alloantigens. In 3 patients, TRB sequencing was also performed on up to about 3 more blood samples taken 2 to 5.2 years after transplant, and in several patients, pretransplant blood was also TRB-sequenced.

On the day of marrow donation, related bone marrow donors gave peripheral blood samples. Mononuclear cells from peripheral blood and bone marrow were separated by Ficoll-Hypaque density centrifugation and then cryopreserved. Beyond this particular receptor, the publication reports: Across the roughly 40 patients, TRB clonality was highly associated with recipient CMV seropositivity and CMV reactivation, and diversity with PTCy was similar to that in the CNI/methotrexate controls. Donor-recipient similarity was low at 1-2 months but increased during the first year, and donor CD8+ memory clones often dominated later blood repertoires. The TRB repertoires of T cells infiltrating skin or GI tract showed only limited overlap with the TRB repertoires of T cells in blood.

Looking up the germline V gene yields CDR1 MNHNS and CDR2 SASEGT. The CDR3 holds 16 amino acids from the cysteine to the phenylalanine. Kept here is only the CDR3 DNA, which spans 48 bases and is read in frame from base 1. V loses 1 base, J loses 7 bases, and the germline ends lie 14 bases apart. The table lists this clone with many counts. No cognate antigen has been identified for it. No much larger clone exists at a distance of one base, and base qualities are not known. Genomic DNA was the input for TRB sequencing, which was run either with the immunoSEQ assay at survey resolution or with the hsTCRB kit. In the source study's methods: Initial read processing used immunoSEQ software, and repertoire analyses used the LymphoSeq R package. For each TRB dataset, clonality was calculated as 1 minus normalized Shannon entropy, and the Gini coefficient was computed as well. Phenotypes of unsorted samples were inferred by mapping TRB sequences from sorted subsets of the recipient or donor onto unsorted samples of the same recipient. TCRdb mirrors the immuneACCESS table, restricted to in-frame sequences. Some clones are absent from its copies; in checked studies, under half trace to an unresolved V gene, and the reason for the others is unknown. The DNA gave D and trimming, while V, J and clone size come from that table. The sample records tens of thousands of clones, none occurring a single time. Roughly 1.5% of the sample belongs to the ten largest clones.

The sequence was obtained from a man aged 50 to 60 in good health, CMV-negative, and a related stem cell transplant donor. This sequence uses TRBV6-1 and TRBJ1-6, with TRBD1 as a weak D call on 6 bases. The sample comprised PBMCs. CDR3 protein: CASSEVGGGGNSPLHF. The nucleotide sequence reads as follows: TGTGCCAGCAGTGAAGTGGGGGGGGGCGGAAATTCACCCCTCCACTTT.